This T cell receptor beta chain derives from a study of shared clonotypes between healthy human individuals. V shed 1 base and J shed 4 bases, with 17 bases lying between them. Germline assignment: CDR1 LNHNV and CDR2 YYDKDF (reference sequence). The CDR3 runs 16 residues. The donors were adults (healthy and HIV-negative) with no recent acute infections or vaccinations. Genomic DNA, for the unsorted samples, came from around 90 million PBMCs. Several immunoSEQ 96-well plates shared each subset's DNA, each plate a replicate. Method: immunoSEQ multiplex PCR; TCRdb's copy keeps in-frame clones and lacks some. The sample lists about 490,000 clones, around four fifths seen once, with approximately 12% in the top ten. With regard to this clone: What it binds is unknown.

Points from the study as a whole: The genetic and exposure-history diversity represented was limited by few donors.

The specimen sequenced was PBMCs. The receptor was derived from a woman in her 40s in good health. Some clones in this sample may be carry-over from other donors' samples. The gene calls are TRBV15 and TRBJ2-7; possibly TRBD1 or TRBD2 for D (6 bases each). The CDR3: CATSRGSGAFSYEQYF. As DNA, the CDR3 is TGTGCCACCAGCAGAGGATCGGGGGCGTTCTCATACGAGCAGTACTTC.